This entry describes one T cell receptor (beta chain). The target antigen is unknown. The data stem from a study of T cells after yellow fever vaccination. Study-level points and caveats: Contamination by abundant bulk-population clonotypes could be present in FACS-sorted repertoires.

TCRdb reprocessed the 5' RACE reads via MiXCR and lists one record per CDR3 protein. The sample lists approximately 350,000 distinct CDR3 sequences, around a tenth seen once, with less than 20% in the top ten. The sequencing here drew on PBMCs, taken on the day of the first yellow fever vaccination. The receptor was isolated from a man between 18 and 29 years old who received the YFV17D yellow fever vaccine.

DNA of the CDR3: TGTGCCAGCAGAGCGGAGAACACCGGGGAGCTGTTTTTT. Its translation is CASRAENTGELFF. The V and J genes are TRBV4-2 and TRBJ2-2; a weak D match, TRBD2 (5 bases). The CDR3 length is 13 residues. Germline V gives CDR1 LGHNA, CDR2 YNFKEQ. Trimming left V 6 bases short and J 1 base short, with 6 bases between.